This T cell receptor (beta chain) was captured in a study of early T cells in non-severe SARS-CoV-2 infection. Study details: Chains stayed unpaired after sequencing of bulk RNA from unsorted whole blood.

Points from the study as a whole: VDJdb matching, biased toward anti-spike CD8 responses, missed private and CD4 specificities.

Germline V gene data show CDR1 as MDHEN and CDR2 as SYDVKM. V lost 3 bases and J 2 bases, leaving 14 bases between the germline ends. The CDR3 covers 15 residues. This clonotype was seen repeatedly, ten times or more. The antigen is not known. Tagging with unique molecular identifiers was applied to individual cDNA molecules. TCRdb itself ran the 5' RACE reads through MiXCR, one entry per CDR3 protein. Among approximately 50,000 distinct CDR3 sequences listed, around 10% were seen once. This chain connects TRBV28 to TRBJ2-7; D gene ambiguous. Sequenced: whole blood. This clonotype originated in an adult who was a healthcare worker with PCR-confirmed SARS-CoV-2 infection or an uninfected control (not recorded which). The DNA for the CDR3 is TGTGCCAGCAGTTTCCGTGGATTAGGAGCCTACGAGCAGTACTTC. Translating it yields CASSFRGLGAYEQYF.